The source of this TCR beta chain is a study of beta chain features in type 1 diabetes. Every isolated RNA sample was fully reverse transcribed, so sequencing captured expressed TCRB transcripts. It was found that naive, central memory and regulatory T cell samples averaged around 3.5 million reads. The method was immunoSEQ multiplex PCR; TCRdb's version includes in-frame clones alone and lacks a portion of them. This sample has about 250,000 clones, with roughly an eighth found just once. This CDR3 has 15 residues. The V gene's germline CDR1 is SNHLY and CDR2 FYNNEI. Trimming cost V 4 bases and J 3 bases; bases outside gene matches: 8.

The TCR was taken from a woman in her thirties or forties in good health. This chain connects TRBV2 to TRBJ1-2; 7 nucleotides line up with TRBD1. Sequenced sample: naive CD4+ T cells from blood. The chain's CDR3 is CASSGGDRVYYGYTF. CDR3 sequence (DNA): TGTGCCAGCAGTGGGGGGGACAGAGTCTACTATGGCTACACCTTC. Combining the CDR3 with reference TRBV2 and TRBJ1-2 gives the whole variable domain EPEVTQTPSHQVTQMGQEVILRCVPISNHLYFYWYRQILGQKVEFLVSFYNNEISEKSEIFDDQFSVERPDGSNFTLKIRSTKLEDSAMYFCASSGGDRVYYGYTFGSGTRLTVV.